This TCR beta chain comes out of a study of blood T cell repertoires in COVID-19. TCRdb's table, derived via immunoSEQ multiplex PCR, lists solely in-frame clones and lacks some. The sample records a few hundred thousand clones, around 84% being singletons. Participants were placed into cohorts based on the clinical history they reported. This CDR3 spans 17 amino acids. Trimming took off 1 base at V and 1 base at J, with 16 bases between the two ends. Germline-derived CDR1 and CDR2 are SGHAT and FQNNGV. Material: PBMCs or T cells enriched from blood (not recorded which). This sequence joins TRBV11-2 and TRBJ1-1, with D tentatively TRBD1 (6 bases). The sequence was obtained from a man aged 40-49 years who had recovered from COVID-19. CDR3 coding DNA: TGTGCCAGCAGCTTAGCGTGGGGGCAGCGAGGGAACACTGAAGCTTTCTTT. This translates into CASSLAWGQRGNTEAFF.